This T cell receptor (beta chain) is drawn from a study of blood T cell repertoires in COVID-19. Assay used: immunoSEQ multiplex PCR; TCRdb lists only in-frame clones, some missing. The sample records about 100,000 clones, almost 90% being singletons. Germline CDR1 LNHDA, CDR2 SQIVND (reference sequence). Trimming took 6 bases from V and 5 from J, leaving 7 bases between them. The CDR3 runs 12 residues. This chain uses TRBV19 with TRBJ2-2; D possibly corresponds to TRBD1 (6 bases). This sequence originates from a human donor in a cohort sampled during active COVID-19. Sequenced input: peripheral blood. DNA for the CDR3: TGTGCCAGTAGGCAGGGGACCGGGGAGCTGTTTTTT. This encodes CASRQGTGELFF.